This T cell receptor beta chain was documented in a study of beta chain features in type 1 diabetes. This CDR3 is 16 amino acids long. V was shortened by 2 bases and J by 5 bases, with 18 bases between the two germline ends. Germline V gene data show CDR1 as MNHEY and CDR2 as SVGAGI. The sequenced template was cDNA made from the entire isolated RNA. The study sequenced naive, central memory and regulatory T cell samples to an average of approximately 3.5 million reads. Using immunoSEQ multiplex PCR, the repertoire was profiled, and TCRdb retains in-frame clones only, with some absent. The sample shows about 900,000 clones, 15% to 20% of them seen only once. A heparinised blood draw that averaged around 110 mL was obtained once from each donor.

Sequencing used naive CD4+ T cells from blood. The chain carries TRBV6-5 and TRBJ2-5; D is possibly TRBD1 (6 bases). The sequence was obtained from a woman aged 18-29 years in good health. The CDR3 spells CASSYAGTTHGETQYF. CDR3 nucleotides: TGTGCCAGCAGTTACGCCGGGACAACTCACGGGGAGACCCAGTACTTC.